The clone carrying this TCR beta chain was seen only once. Its antigen is not identified. Germline CDR1 is MNHGY and CDR2 is SAAAGT. The CDR3 covers 14 residues. Trimming pared 9 bases from V and 4 bases from J, leaving 17 bases between. TCRdb used MiXCR to reprocess the reads, holding one entry per CDR3 protein. The sample includes about 740,000 distinct CDR3 sequences, about a third of them seen just once. The data derive from a study of T cell repertoires in cytomegalovirus infection. About the research overall: Indications came from public TCR beta signatures; they pointed to CMV infection and to a matching HLA type. Study results and caveats: There were carriers of CMV plus the relevant HLA, and cumulative public TCR beta family frequency identified them. Ex vivo responses were dominated by HLA-C-restricted CMV-specific TCR beta clonotypes.

The chain uses TRBV6-8 and TRBJ2-3; no clear D gene. This TCR was recovered from a human donor in good health (CMV status not recorded). Some clones in this sample may be carry-over from other donors' samples. Sample: PBMCs. The CDR3 DNA is TGTGCCAGTACCCCCCGGATGGACGCAGATACGCAGTATTTT. Translated: CASTPRMDADTQYF.